This TCR beta chain derives from a study of early T cells in non-severe SARS-CoV-2 infection. Study information: Sequencing targeted bulk RNA from unsorted whole blood, leaving chains unpaired.

Individual cDNA molecules each received unique molecular identifiers attached to them. TCRdb reanalysed the 5' RACE reads using MiXCR and keeps one entry per CDR3 protein. The sample consists of 25,000 to 30,000 distinct CDR3 sequences, 4.5% of them appearing once. The CDR3 spans 15 residues. V was pared by 1 base and J by 4 bases, with 4 bases of the junction left unmatched. The germline CDR1 and CDR2 sequences are SEHNR and FQNEAQ (reference sequence). The clonotype originates from an adult who was a healthcare worker with PCR-confirmed SARS-CoV-2 infection or an uninfected control (not recorded which). The rearrangement joins TRBV7-9 to TRBJ2-7; 10 bases are a match to TRBD1. Sequencing was carried out using whole blood. The CDR3 DNA is TGTGCCAGCAGCTTAGTTGGGACAGGGGCGTACGAGCAGTACTTC. It is translated as CASSLVGTGAYEQYF. The entire variable domain, with the rest obtained from reference TRBV7-9 and TRBJ2-7, is as follows: DTGVSQNPRHKITKRGQNVTFRCDPISEHNRLYWYRQTLGQGPEFLTYFQNEAQLEKSRLLSDRFSAERPKGSFSTLEIQRTEQGDSAMYLCASSLVGTGAYEQYFGPGTRLTVT.